This passage covers 32 T cell receptor beta chains from one sample sequenced in a study of CXCR3-negative and CXCR3-positive naive CD8 T cells. The libraries of TRB cDNA were constructed through 5' RACE using UMI labels. Each CDR3 protein gets one entry in TCRdb, which reprocessed the 5' RACE reads and gives no DNA. Found here are fewer than 80,000 distinct CDR3 sequences; the top ten clones hold more than 3.5%. The sequenced material came from naive CXCR3- CD8+ T cells from blood. The subset: CD45RO-CCR7+CD27+CD95- naive CD8+ T cells lacking CXCR3 (TNR3-). The receptors derive from a human donor in good health. Some clones in this sample may be carry-over from other donors' samples.

This clonotype is labeled medium-sized based on frequency. The V gene is TRBV4-2, the J gene TRBJ1-1. The CDR3 has 16 amino acids. CDR1 and CDR2 from the germline V gene are LGHNA and YNFKEQ. CDR3 sequence reads: CASSQDPRHMNTEAFF.

The genes are TRBV12-3 or TRBV12-4 and TRBJ1-1. The CDR3 runs 12 residues. The CDR3 loop is CASSQGSLEAFF.

The rearrangement uses TRBV6-2 or TRBV6-3 and TRBJ2-2; the D call of TRBD1 rests on TCRdb alone, since no DNA is present to check it. This CDR3 spans 16 amino acids. In germline, CDR1 is MNHEY, CDR2 SVGEGT. The CDR3 loop reads CASSYSGGLLTGELFF.

The genes are TRBV7-9 and TRBJ2-1; lacking DNA, the TRBD1 call made by TCRdb goes unchecked. CDR3 size: 17 residues. Germline values: CDR1 SEHNR, CDR2 FQNEAQ (reference sequence). CDR3 region: CASRGGHRLLGDNEQFF.

Here the CDR3 reads CASSQTGQAGDEQYF. The chain links TRBV4-3 to TRBJ2-7; as DNA is missing, the TRBD1 call by TCRdb cannot be tested. The length of the CDR3 is 15 residues. Germline CDR1 LGHNA, CDR2 YSLEER.

V gene TRBV30 combines with J gene TRBJ1-1. This CDR3 comprises 14 residues. Germline CDR1 is GTSNPN and CDR2 is SVGIG (reference sequence). CDR3 residues: CAWSVSEVGTEAFF. Full variable domain (outside the CDR3, taken from reference TRBV30 and TRBJ1-1): SQTIHQWPATLVQPVGSPLSLECTVEGTSNPNLYWYRQAAGRGLQLLFYSVGIGQISSEVPQNLSASRPQDRQFILSSKKLLLSDSGFYLCAWSVSEVGTEAFFGQGTRLTVV.

V gene TRBV5-1 combines with J gene TRBJ2-1; TCRdb indicates TRBD2, and absent DNA this call remains unverified. The CDR3 loop spans 16 amino acids. Looked up from germline, CDR1 is SGHRS and CDR2 is YFSETQ. The CDR3: CASSFPRESSYNEQFF.

V and J are TRBV7-9 and TRBJ1-1; the D call of TRBD1 rests on TCRdb alone, since no DNA is present to check it. The germline V gene has CDR1 SEHNR and CDR2 FQNEAQ (reference sequence). This CDR3 spans 13 amino acids. CDR3 protein: CASTQGFGTEAFF.

The chain links TRBV29-1 to TRBJ2-7; TCRdb lists TRBD1, though no DNA is available to test this call. CDR3 length: 13 residues. Germline V gives CDR1 SQVTM, CDR2 ANQGSEA. The CDR3 is CSGLGGGYYEQYF.

The chain employs TRBV29-1 and TRBJ2-5. CDR1 is SQVTM and CDR2 is ANQGSEA in the germline V gene. The CDR3 length is 12 residues. This CDR3 is CSVEDIGVDLIF.

This chain joins TRBV29-1 and TRBJ2-1; TCRdb picks TRBD1, but there is no DNA to check that call. Germline CDR1 SQVTM, CDR2 ANQGSEA. The length of the CDR3 is 12 residues. The CDR3 loop reads CSVEGGGYEQFF.

The genes are TRBV7-2 and TRBJ1-2. The length of the CDR3 is 17 residues. CDR1 and CDR2 from the germline V gene are SGHTA and FQGNSA. CDR3: CASSRNILVQAGYGYTF.

The rearrangement uses TRBV7-3 and TRBJ2-4; lacking DNA, the TRBD1 call made by TCRdb goes unchecked. The CDR3 contains 13 residues. Germline CDR1 is SGHTA and CDR2 is FQGTGA. The CDR3 region is CASSPWGGQELHF.

The chain's CDR3 is CSVEDLTGVYYEQYF. This rearrangement joins TRBV29-1 to TRBJ2-7; absent DNA, TCRdb's TRBD1 call cannot be checked. The CDR3 extends over 15 amino acids. Germline values: CDR1 SQVTM, CDR2 ANQGSEA.

The chain links TRBV20-1 to TRBJ2-4; TCRdb gives TRBD1 as the D gene, but with no DNA this cannot be confirmed. The CDR3 loop spans 13 amino acids. CDR1 is DFQATT, CDR2 SNEGSKA, per germline (reference sequence). The CDR3 protein is CSARRVGETGQYF.

The chain employs TRBV29-1 and TRBJ2-5; lacking DNA, the TRBD1 call made by TCRdb goes unchecked. Germline assignment: CDR1 SQVTM and CDR2 ANQGSEA. The CDR3 contains 11 residues. The CDR3 spells CSVEGRAGGVF.

The chain couples TRBV7-9 to TRBJ2-2; the D call from TCRdb, TRBD1, cannot be confirmed without DNA. The V gene's germline CDR1 is SEHNR and CDR2 FQNEAQ (reference sequence). The CDR3 has 18 amino acids. This CDR3 reads CASSLALRTGPNTGELFF.

The V and J genes are TRBV14 and TRBJ1-1. CDR3 length: 18 amino acids. Germline loops: CDR1 SGHDN, CDR2 FVKESK. The chain's CDR3 is CASSQDSRKSKGNTEAFF.

The J gene is TRBJ2-5, the V gene TRBV7-2; TCRdb indicates TRBD2, and absent DNA this call remains unverified. CDR1 and CDR2 (germline): SGHTA, FQGNSA. CDR3 length equals 16 residues. The CDR3 sequence: CASSLVVASGGETQYF.

The CDR3 sequence: CSVESLGGYTEAFF. The V and J genes are TRBV29-1 and TRBJ1-1; TCRdb's D call of TRBD1 is untestable without DNA. Per the germline V gene, CDR1 is SQVTM and CDR2 is ANQGSEA. This CDR3 is 14 amino acids long.

V and J are TRBV29-1 and TRBJ2-7; TCRdb designates TRBD2, a call that cannot be tested without DNA. Germline V gives CDR1 SQVTM, CDR2 ANQGSEA. The CDR3 runs 16 residues. The CDR3 is CSVDSGGGVYSYEQYF.

The J gene is TRBJ2-5, the V gene TRBV6-6; the TCRdb call, TRBD2, lacks DNA for checking. CDR3 length equals 16 residues. Germline V gene lookup returns CDR1 MNHNY and CDR2 SVGAGI (reference sequence). The CDR3 spells CASSYTPGTSQETQYF.

CDR3 protein: CASSWGQVISRTQYF. This chain links TRBV7-8 with TRBJ2-5; TCRdb lists TRBD1, though no DNA is available to test this call. The germline V gene encodes CDR1 SGHVS and CDR2 FQNEAQ. This CDR3 is 15 amino acids long.

The CDR3 region is CASSFYRDDNEKLFF. The genes are TRBV27 and TRBJ1-4; TCRdb selects TRBD1, and the lack of DNA leaves this call unchecked. The CDR3 is 15 amino acids. CDR1 is MNHEY and CDR2 is SMNVEV in the germline V gene (reference sequence).

The chain carries TRBV4-3 and TRBJ1-1; there is no DNA to check the TCRdb D call of TRBD1. The CDR3 loop spans 15 amino acids. The germline CDR1 and CDR2 sequences are LGHNA and YSLEER. The CDR3 sequence: CASSHGEGLDTEAFF.

V is TRBV6-2 or TRBV6-3 and J is TRBJ2-7; without DNA, the TCRdb call of TRBD2 cannot be checked. The CDR3 covers 16 residues. Germline loops: CDR1 MNHEY, CDR2 SVGEGT. The CDR3 here is CASSLPESGFPYEQYF.

The chain employs TRBV20-1 and TRBJ2-7; TCRdb returns TRBD2, unconfirmable since there is no DNA. Germline CDR1 reads DFQATT; CDR2 reads SNEGSKA (reference sequence). The CDR3 is made up of 16 amino acids. The CDR3 region is CSARLPTSGGADEQYF.

This chain joins TRBV29-1 and TRBJ2-7; checking the TCRdb D call of TRBD1 is not possible without DNA. Germline-derived CDR1 and CDR2 are SQVTM and ANQGSEA. This CDR3 region has 13 residues. This chain's CDR3 is CSVEAGSSHEQYF.

This chain joins TRBV7-3 and TRBJ2-2. Germline V gene data show CDR1 as SGHTA and CDR2 as FQGTGA. This CDR3 is 15 amino acids long. The CDR3 here is CASSTTAQWTGELFF. Combining the CDR3 with reference TRBV7-3 and TRBJ2-2 gives the whole variable domain GAGVSQTPSNKVTEKGKYVELRCDPISGHTALYWYRQSLGQGPEFLIYFQGTGAADDSGLPNDRFFAVRPEGSVSTLKIQRTERGDSAVYLCASSTTAQWTGELFFGEGSRLTVL.

CDR3 in amino acids: CASSEGQGNGETQYF. This chain joins TRBV27 and TRBJ2-5; TCRdb calls TRBD1, which cannot be checked without DNA. This CDR3 has 15 residues. From germline, CDR1 is MNHEY and CDR2 SMNVEV (reference sequence).

The V call is TRBV15, the J call TRBJ2-7. CDR1 and CDR2 from the germline V gene are LNHNV and YYDKDF (reference sequence). The CDR3 spans 11 residues. CDR3 region: CATEQGYEQYF.

This CDR3 reads CASSQDGDRGYGYTF. This chain uses TRBV4-1 with TRBJ1-2; the TCRdb call, TRBD1, lacks DNA for checking. Germline CDR1 and CDR2: MGHRA and YSYEKL. CDR3 size: 15 residues.